This TCR beta chain was identified in a study of CD4 T cells in relation to SARS-CoV-2 and coronaviruses (dated by TCRdb to the early 2020s). For context, the study as a whole: In the ViraFEST assay, PBMCs were cultured with antigen for about eleven days, after which TCR beta CDR3s were sequenced to identify antigen-specific clonal expansions. An HIV-1 Nef peptide pool or a culture without peptide was used as the negative reference condition. Patient-derived lymphoblastoid cell lines were used to map the HLA restriction of shared crossreactive spike epitopes. At the level of individual TCR clonotypes, the study evaluated whether memory CD4+ T cells crossreact between the spike proteins of SARS-CoV-2 and those of common cold coronaviruses. Samples from a few pre-COVID donors and the naive versus memory experiments were sequenced with the Adaptive Biotechnologies TCR-sequencing kit; other data were Illumina-based. Expansion assays from other donors in the study were sequenced with a different, Illumina-based TCR-beta assay. Broader findings and caveats from the paper: No donor contributed both pre-pandemic and post-infection samples, which limited tracing the source of pre-existing responses. The study was limited by small numbers of patients and tested TCRs. Crossreactivity analysis centred on spike protein, so crossreactivity against other viral proteins was not assessed. Crossreactive clones showed significantly weaker SARS-CoV-2-driven expansion than monoreactive clones, consistent with antigenic imprinting. About 65% of donors had memory CD4+ clonotypes that crossrecognized SARS-CoV-2 and at least one common cold coronavirus spike.

CD4+ T cells from unexposed donors were collected before the COVID-19 pandemic (2011-2018). After roughly 11 days of culture, CD4+ T cells were isolated with the EasySep CD4+ T cell isolation kit. Unexposed donor CD4+ T cells were tested for reactivity to SARS-CoV-2 S and N and four common cold coronavirus spike pools, as cell number allowed. Each well held some 1.9 million PBMCs cultured in IMDM containing 5% human AB serum and around 10 IU/ml IL-2. Half of the culture medium was replaced with fresh IL-2-containing medium on days 3 and 7. In general, triplicate replicate wells were used for every peptide culture condition. The leukapheresis product for the unexposed donors was obtained through commercial purchase. Ficoll-Paque PLUS gradient centrifugation was used to isolate PBMCs from leukapheresis product or whole blood. PBMCs were either cryopreserved at -140 degrees C or used fresh in the expansion assay. The QIAamp Micro DNA Kit was used to extract genomic DNA from the CD4+ T cells.

About this clone: Its antigen remains unidentified. No much larger clonotype is one base removed from it; base qualities were not supplied.

The library was built by means of the immunoSEQ multiplex PCR assay. The paper's processing steps were these. Preprocessing removed nonproductive sequences and CDR3s not starting with C, not ending with F or W, or shorter than 7 amino acids. The MANAFEST web app was used to call antigen-specific clonotypes on the basis of expansion compared with the reference and with other culture wells. A clone was considered positive if the clone showed significant expansion compared with the reference culture in 2 of 3 replicate wells at an FDR below 0.05. A further requirement for positive clones was significant expansion compared with all other tandem wells, along with an odds ratio above 5. CDR3 homology was measured as pairwise Levenshtein distance, computed with the stringdist R package after trimming three terminal residues from each end. Here the immuneACCESS table is served through TCRdb, limited to in-frame sequences with V and J called. Missing clones are a known gap in these copies; in checked studies unresolved V genes cover under half, and the rest lacks a known reason. The DNA gave D and trimming, while V, J and clone size come from that table. Counted in this sample were roughly 20,000 clones; around 80% of them appeared once. The ten top clones hold about 18% of the sample.

V lost 0 bases and J lost 8 bases; the stretch between them is 17 bases long. The CDR3 measures 15 amino acids from cysteine to phenylalanine. The kept DNA is CDR3 alone, 45 bases in frame from the first base. The CDR1 and CDR2 encoded by the germline V gene are SGDLS and YYNGEE. Material: CD4+ T cells from PBMCs, cultured in vitro. The chain joins TRBV9 to TRBJ1-2, and the D gene may be TRBD1, 5 bases matching. This receptor was identified in a human donor in good health. DNA sequence: TGTGCCAGCAGCGTAGAGGGGACCTCCCTGATCGGCTACACCTTC. Its protein is CASSVEGTSLIGYTF.